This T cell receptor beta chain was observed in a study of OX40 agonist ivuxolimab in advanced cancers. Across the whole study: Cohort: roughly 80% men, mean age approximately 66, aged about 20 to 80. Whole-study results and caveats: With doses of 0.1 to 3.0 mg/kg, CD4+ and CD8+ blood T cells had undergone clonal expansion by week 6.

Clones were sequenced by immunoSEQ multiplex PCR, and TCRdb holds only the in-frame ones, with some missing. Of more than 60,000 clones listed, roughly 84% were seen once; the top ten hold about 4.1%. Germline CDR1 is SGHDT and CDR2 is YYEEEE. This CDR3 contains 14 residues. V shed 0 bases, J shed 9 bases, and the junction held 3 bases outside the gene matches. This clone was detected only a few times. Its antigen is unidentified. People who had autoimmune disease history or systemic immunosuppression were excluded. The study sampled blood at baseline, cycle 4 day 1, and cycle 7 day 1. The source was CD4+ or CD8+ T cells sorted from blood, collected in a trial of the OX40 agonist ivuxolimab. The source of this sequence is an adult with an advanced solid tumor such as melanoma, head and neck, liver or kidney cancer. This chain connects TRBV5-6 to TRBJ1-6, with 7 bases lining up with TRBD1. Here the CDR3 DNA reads TGTGCCAGCAGCTTGGGACAGGGAGCTTCACCCCTCCACTTT. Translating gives CASSLGQGASPLHF.